Included here is one TCR beta chain sequence, with context. This clone was detected a few times. Its recognized antigen is unknown. Within one base of it there is no much larger clone, and no base qualities were kept. The data are from a study of cytotoxic CD8 clonotypes in ibrutinib-treated CLL (dated by TCRdb to the early 2020s). General notes on the study: The cohort was composed of some ten relapsed/refractory and about 15 treatment-naive patients; IGHV unmutated status was identified in some 17 patients. Patients were still on ibrutinib when every remission and progressive disease sample was collected. The response samples were drawn at a median of approximately twelve months into treatment, with a range of about 6 to 36 months. Cryopreserved peripheral blood mononuclear cells were collected before treatment, at response, and at either disease progression or sustained remission. Partial responses were observed in 24 patients and complete responses in 2; after a median follow-up of roughly 72 months, remission was maintained in 15 or so patients and progression was observed in some twelve. On average, each sample had 255,043 productive templates and under 95,000 productive rearrangements. Longitudinal samples were obtainable from about 30% of the roughly 90 participants in the trial.

On a MiSeq, deep resolution sequencing aimed for a depth between 1 in 1 million and 1 in 200,000 T cells, with each clonotype covered about 9.9x on average. TCR beta libraries were generated with the immunoSEQ hsTCRB Kit. The paper's data handling went like this. ImmunoSEQ Data Assistant and ImmunoSEQ Analyzer were used for data analysis, and V, D and J genes were assigned according to IMGT definitions. Clonality, with values ranging from 0 to 1, was calculated as one minus the normalized Shannon entropy of productive rearrangement frequencies. Only overrepresented clonotypes making up at least 0.05% of each patient's repertoire were included in the public clonotype analysis. About a dozen age-matched healthy donor repertoires from immuneACCESS were used as controls for clonality. In TCRdb, the immuneACCESS table is reduced to in-frame sequences with V and J assigned. These tables do not hold every clone; where another copy was compared, an unresolved V gene accounts for under half, and the others remain unexplained. V, J and clone size reflect that table, while D and trimming were determined from the DNA. The sample yields hundreds of thousands of clones; over 60% were counted once. About 5.9% of the sample goes to the ten largest clones.

On the study overall, not on this receptor specifically: An increase in clonality was observed at ibrutinib response, with clonality remaining stable during sustained remission and falling back toward baseline at progression. Public clonotypes were rare and either shrank or stayed stable during treatment, and the rise in clonality at ibrutinib response reflected expansion of private clonotypes. At baseline, clonality was higher than in age-matched healthy donors and showed a strong correlation with circulating CD8+ T-cell counts. Sampling times were not matched between sustained-remission and progressing patients, and lymph node repertoires were not studied.

Based on the germline V gene, the CDR1 and CDR2 sequences are SGDLS and YYNGEE. The CDR3 has 14 amino acids, counting the end cysteine and phenylalanine. Solely the CDR3 DNA is kept, with 42 bases framed from the first base. V and J are truncated by 0 bases and 8 bases respectively, leaving an intervening sequence of 14 bases. For TCR beta library preparation, roughly 2 micrograms of genomic DNA was extracted from cryopreserved PBMCs. Longitudinal blood samples from CLL patients on ibrutinib monotherapy were analyzed using high-throughput TCR beta sequencing. Patients were enrolled in a phase 2 open-label single-center ibrutinib monotherapy trial.

This clonotype was sampled from a human donor with chronic lymphocytic leukemia. The sequences come from PBMCs, collected after 36 months of ibrutinib treatment. The chain uses TRBV9 and TRBJ1-2; TRBD1 is a weak D gene call, 5 bases matching. Here the CDR3 is given as CASSVAVQGVGYTF. The DNA sequence reads TGTGCCAGCAGCGTAGCTGTCCAAGGGGTCGGCTACACCTTC.